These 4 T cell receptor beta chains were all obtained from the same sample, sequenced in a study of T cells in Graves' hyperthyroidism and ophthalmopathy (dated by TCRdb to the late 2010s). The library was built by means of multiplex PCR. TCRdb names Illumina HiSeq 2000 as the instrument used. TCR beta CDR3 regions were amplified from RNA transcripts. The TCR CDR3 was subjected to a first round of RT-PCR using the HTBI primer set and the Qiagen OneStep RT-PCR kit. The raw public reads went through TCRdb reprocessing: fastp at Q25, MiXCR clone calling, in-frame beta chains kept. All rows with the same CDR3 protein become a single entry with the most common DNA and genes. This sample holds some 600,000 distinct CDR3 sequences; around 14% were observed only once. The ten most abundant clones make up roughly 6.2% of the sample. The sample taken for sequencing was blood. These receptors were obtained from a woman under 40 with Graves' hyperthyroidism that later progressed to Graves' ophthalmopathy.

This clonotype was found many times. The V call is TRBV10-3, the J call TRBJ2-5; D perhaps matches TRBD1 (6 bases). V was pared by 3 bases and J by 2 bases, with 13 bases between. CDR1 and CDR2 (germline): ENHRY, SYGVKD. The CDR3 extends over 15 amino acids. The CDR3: CAISEGQRLQETQYF. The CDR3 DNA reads TGTGCCATCAGTGAAGGACAGAGACTTCAAGAGACCCAGTACTTC.

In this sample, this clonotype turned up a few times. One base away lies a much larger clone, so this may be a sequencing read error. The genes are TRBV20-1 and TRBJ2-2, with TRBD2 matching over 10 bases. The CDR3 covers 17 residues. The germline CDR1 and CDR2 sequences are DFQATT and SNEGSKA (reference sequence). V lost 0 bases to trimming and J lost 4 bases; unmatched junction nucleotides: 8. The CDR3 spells CSARDYATSGVTGELFF. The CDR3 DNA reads TGCAGTGCTAGAGATTACGCAACTAGCGGGGTCACCGGGGAGCTGTTTTTT.

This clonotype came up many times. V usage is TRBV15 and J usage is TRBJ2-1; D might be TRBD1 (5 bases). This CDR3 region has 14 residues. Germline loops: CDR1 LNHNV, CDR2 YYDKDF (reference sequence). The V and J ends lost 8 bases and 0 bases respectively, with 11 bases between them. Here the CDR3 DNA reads TGTGCCACCGTTAAACAGGACTCCTACAATGAGCAGTTCTTC. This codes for CATVKQDSYNEQFF. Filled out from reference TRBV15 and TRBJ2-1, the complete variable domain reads DAMVIQNPRYQVTQFGKPVTLSCSQTLNHNVMYWYQQKSSQAPKLLFHYYDKDFNNEADTPDNFQSRRPNTSFCFLDIRSPGLGDTAMYLCATVKQDSYNEQFFGPGTRLTVL.

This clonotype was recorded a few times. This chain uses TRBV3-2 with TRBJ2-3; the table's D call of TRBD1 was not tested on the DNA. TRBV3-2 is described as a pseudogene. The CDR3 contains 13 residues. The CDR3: CASSQDRGVTQYF. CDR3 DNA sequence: TGTGCCAGCAGCCAAGATAGGGGAGTGACGCAGTATTTT.